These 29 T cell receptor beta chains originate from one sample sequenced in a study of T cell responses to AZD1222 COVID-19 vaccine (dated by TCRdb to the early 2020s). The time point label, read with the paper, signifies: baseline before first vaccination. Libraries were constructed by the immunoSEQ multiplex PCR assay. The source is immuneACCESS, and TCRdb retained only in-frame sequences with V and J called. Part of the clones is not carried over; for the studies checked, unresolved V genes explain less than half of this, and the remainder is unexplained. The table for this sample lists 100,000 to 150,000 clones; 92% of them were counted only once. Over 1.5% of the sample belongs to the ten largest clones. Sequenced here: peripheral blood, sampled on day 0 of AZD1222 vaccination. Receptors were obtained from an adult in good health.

The CDR3, as DNA: TGTGCCAGCAGCTTAAACGGGGGAAAAAACATTCAGTACTTC. This codes for CASSLNGGKNIQYF. This chain connects TRBV7-3 to TRBJ2-4; the D gene is possibly TRBD2 (6 bases). The CDR3 runs 14 residues. In germline, CDR1 is SGHTA, CDR2 FQGTGA. Trimming removed 1 base from V and 4 bases from J, with 8 bases in between.

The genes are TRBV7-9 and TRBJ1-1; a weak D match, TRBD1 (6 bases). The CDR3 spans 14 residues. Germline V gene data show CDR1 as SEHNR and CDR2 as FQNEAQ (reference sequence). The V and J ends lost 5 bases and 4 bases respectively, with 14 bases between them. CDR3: CASSHRQEGTEAFF. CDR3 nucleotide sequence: TGTGCCAGCAGCCACCGACAGGAAGGCACTGAAGCTTTCTTT.

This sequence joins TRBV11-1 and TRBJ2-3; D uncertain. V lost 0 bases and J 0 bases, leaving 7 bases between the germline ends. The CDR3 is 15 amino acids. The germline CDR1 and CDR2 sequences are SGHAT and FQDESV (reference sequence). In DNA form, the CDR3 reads TGTGCCAGCAGCTTAGCCGGGCGGAGCACAGATACGCAGTATTTT. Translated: CASSLAGRSTDTQYF.

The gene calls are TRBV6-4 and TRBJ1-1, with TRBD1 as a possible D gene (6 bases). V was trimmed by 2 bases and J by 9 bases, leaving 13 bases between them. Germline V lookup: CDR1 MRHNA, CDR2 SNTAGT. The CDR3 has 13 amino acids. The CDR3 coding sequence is TGTGCCAGCAGTGACGGGGGCAGCTCAAAAGCTTTCTTT. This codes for CASSDGGSSKAFF.

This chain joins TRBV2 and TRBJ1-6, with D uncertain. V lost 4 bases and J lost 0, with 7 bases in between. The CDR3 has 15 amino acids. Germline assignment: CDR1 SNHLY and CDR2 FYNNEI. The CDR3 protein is CASSVEGSYNSPLHF. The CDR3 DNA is TGTGCCAGCAGTGTGGAGGGCTCCTATAATTCACCCCTCCACTTT.

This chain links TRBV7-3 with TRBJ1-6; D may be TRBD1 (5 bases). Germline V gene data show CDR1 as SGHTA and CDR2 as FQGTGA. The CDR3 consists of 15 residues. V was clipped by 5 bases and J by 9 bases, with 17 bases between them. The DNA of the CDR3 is TGTGCCAGCAGCAAGAACGGGAGCGGGGGTTCACCCCTCCACTTT. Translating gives CASSKNGSGGSPLHF.

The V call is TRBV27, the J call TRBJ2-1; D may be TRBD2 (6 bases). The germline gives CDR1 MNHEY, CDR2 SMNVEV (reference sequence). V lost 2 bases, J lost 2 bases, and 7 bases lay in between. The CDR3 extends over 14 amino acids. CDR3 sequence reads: CASSLAGPYNEQFF. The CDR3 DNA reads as TGTGCCAGCAGTTTAGCGGGACCCTACAATGAGCAGTTCTTC.

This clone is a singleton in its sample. CDR3 sequence: CASSGTYTGELFF. In DNA form, the CDR3 reads TGCGCCAGCAGTGGGACATACACCGGGGAGCTGTTTTTT. This chain links TRBV10-1 with TRBJ2-2; D possibly corresponds to TRBD1 (5 bases). CDR1 and CDR2 (germline): WNHNN, SYGVQD (reference sequence). The CDR3 is made up of 13 amino acids. V was pared by 4 bases and J by 3 bases, with 6 bases between.

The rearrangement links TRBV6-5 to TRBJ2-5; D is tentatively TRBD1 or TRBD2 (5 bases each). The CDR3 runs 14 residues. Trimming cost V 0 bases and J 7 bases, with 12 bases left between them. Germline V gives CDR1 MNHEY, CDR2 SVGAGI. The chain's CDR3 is CASSYSGTPRTQYF. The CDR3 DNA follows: TGTGCCAGCAGTTACTCCGGGACGCCCCGGACCCAGTACTTC.

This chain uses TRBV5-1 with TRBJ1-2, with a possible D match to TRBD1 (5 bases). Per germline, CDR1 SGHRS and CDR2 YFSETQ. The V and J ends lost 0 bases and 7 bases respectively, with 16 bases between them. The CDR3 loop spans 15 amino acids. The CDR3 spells CASSLVGQGEIGYTF. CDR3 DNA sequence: TGCGCCAGCAGCTTGGTAGGCCAGGGTGAAATTGGCTACACCTTC.

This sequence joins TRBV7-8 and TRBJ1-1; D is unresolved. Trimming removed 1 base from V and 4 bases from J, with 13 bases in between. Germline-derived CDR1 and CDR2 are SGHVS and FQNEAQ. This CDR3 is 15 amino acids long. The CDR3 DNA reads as TGTGCCAGCAGCTTAGTTGGTCCCGACTCCACTGAAGCTTTCTTT. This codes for CASSLVGPDSTEAFF. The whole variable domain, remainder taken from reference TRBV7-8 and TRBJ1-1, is GAGVSQSPRYKVAKRGQDVALRCDPISGHVSLFWYQQALGQGPEFLTYFQNEAQLDKSGLPSDRFFAERPEGSVSTLKIQRTQQEDSAVYLCASSLVGPDSTEAFFGQGTRLTVV.

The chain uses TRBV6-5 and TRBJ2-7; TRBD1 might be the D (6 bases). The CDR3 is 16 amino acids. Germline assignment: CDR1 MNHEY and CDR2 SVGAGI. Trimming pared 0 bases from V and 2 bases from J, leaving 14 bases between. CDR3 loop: CASSYSMAGETYEQYF. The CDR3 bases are TGTGCCAGCAGTTACTCGATGGCAGGGGAAACCTACGAGCAGTACTTC.

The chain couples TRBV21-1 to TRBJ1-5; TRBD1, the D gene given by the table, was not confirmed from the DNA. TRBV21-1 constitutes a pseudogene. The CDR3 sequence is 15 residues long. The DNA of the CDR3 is TGTGCCAGCCGTTTTCTTAGACAGACAGATCAGCCCCAGCATTTT. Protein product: CASRFLRQTDQPQHF.

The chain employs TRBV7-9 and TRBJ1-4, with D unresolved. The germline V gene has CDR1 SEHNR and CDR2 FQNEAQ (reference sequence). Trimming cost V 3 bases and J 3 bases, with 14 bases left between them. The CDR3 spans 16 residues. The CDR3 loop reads CASSFFSTGPNEKLFF. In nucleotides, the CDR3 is TGTGCCAGCAGCTTTTTTAGCACCGGTCCTAATGAAAAACTGTTTTTT.

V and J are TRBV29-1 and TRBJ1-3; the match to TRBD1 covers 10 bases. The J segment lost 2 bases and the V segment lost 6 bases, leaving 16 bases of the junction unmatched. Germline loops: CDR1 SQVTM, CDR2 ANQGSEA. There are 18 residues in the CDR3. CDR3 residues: CSVGAPGQGTVAGNTIYF. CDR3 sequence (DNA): TGCAGCGTCGGCGCTCCGGGACAGGGGACGGTTGCTGGAAACACCATATATTTT.

Here the CDR3 DNA reads TGTGCCAGCAGCTCAAGACGGGACAGGGGCGAAGGAAACTATGGCTACACCTTC. It translates to CASSSRRDRGEGNYGYTF. This sequence joins TRBV11-2 and TRBJ1-2, with TRBD1 matching 10 bases. The junction had 13 bases not matched to a gene; V was cut back by 4 bases and J by 2 bases. Germline loops: CDR1 SGHAT, CDR2 FQNNGV. CDR3 size: 18 residues.

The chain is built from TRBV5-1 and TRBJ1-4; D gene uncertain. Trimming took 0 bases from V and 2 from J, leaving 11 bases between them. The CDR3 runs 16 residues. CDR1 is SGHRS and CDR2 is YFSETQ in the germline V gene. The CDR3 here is CASSLDPGQTNEKLFF. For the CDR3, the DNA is TGCGCCAGCAGCTTGGACCCGGGTCAGACTAATGAAAAACTGTTTTTT.

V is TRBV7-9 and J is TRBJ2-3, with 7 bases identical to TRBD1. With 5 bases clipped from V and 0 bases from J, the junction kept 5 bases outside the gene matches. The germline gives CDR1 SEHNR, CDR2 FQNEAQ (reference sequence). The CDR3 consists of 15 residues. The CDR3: CASSNRGGSTDTQYF. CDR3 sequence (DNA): TGTGCCAGCAGCAACCGAGGGGGCAGCACAGATACGCAGTATTTT.

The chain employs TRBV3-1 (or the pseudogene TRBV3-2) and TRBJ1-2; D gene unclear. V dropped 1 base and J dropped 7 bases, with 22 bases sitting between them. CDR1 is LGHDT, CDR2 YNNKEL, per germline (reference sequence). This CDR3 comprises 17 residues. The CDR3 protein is CASSQVGLNRLSLGYTF. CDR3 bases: TGTGCCAGCAGCCAAGTGGGATTAAACAGATTGTCGCTTGGCTACACCTTC.

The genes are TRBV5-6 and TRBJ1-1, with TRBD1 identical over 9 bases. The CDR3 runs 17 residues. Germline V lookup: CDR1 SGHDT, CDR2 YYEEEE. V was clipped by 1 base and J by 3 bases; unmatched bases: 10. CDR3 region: CASSLLGTGWGDTEAFF. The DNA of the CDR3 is TGTGCCAGCAGCTTGTTGGGGACAGGGTGGGGCGACACTGAAGCTTTCTTT.

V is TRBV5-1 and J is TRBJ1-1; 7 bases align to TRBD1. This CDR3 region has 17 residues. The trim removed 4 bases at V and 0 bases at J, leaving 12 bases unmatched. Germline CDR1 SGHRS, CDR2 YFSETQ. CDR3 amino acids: CASSRFRTGLMNTEAFF. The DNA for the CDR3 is TGCGCCAGCAGCCGATTCCGGACAGGACTCATGAACACTGAAGCTTTCTTT.

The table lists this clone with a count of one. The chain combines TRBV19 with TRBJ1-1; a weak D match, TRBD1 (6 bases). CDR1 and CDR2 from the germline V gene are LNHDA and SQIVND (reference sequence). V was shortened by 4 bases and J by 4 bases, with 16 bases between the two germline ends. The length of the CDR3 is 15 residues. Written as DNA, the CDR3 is TGTGCCAGTAGTAAAAATACAGGGTGGGTCACTGAAGCTTTCTTT. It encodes CASSKNTGWVTEAFF.

CDR3 in DNA: TGTGCCAGCAGCCAAGATCAGGGGCACAGGGGCTACACCTTC. It encodes CASSQDQGHRGYTF. This sequence joins TRBV3-1 (or the pseudogene TRBV3-2) and TRBJ1-2; D may be TRBD1 (6 bases). This CDR3 spans 14 amino acids. CDR1 is LGHDT, CDR2 YNNKEL, per germline (reference sequence). The V end lost 0 bases, the J end lost 8 bases, and 13 bases lay between the germline ends.

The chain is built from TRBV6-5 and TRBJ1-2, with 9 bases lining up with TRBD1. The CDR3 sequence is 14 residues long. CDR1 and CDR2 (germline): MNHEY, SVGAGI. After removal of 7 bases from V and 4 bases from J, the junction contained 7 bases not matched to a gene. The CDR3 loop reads CASKPRQGVYGYTF. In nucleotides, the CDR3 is TGTGCCAGCAAGCCCCGACAGGGGGTCTATGGCTACACCTTC.

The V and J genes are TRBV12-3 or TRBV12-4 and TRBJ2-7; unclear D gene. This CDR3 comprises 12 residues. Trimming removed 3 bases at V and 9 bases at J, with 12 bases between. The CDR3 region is CASSFSMEVQYF. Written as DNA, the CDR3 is TGTGCCAGCAGTTTCTCGATGGAAGTGCAGTACTTC.

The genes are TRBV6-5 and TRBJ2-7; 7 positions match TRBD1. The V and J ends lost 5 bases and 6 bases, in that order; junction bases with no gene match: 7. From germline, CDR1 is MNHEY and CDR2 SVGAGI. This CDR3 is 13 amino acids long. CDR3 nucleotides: TGTGCCAGCAGTCAACAGACAGGGACCGAGCAGTACGTC. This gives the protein CASSQQTGTEQYV.

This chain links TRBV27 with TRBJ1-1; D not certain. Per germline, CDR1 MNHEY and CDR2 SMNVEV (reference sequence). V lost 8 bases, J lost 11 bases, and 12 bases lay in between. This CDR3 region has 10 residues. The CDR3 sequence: CASGQPWAFF. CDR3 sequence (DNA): TGTGCCAGCGGCCAGCCGTGGGCTTTCTTT.

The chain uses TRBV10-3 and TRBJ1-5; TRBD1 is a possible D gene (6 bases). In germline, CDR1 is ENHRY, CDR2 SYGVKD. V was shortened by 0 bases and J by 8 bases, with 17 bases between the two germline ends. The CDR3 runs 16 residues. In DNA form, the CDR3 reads TGTGCCATCAGTGAGTCATGGCAGGGGAAAGTTGAGCCCCAGCATTTT. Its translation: CAISESWQGKVEPQHF.

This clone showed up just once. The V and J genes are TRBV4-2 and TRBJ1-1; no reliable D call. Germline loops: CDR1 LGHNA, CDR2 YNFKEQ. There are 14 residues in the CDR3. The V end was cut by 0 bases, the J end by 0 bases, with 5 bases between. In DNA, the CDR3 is TGTGCCAGCAGCCAAGATAGGGTGAACACTGAAGCTTTCTTT. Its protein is CASSQDRVNTEAFF.